This T cell receptor (beta chain) was recorded in a study of shared T cell receptors in the human thymus. The germline V gene encodes CDR1 LGHNA and CDR2 YNFKEQ. The CDR3 is made up of 17 amino acids. V dropped 0 bases and J dropped 2 bases, with 15 bases sitting between them. The assay was immunoSEQ multiplex PCR, and TCRdb's table has in-frame clones only and misses some. Of 630,000 or so clones detected, about 87% appear once; the ten largest clones hold 0.0094%. These sequences were also reported in another study, on human thymus T cells. That study reports: Corrective cardiac operations yielded the resected thymus tissue.

The sequence was obtained from a boy younger than two with a congenital heart defect. This chain joins TRBV4-2 and TRBJ2-3, with D hard to call. Sequenced material: thymocytes. The CDR3 DNA sequence: TGTGCCAGCAGCCAAGAGCCGTGGCTGCCCTCCACAGATACGCAGTATTTT. This sequence encodes CASSQEPWLPSTDTQYF.